One sample yielded the 20 T cell receptor beta chains listed below, sequenced in a study of molecular identifiers for immune sequencing clone quantification. TCRdb re-called the PCR reads through MiXCR, storing one row per CDR3 protein. The table includes hundreds of thousands of distinct CDR3 sequences, less than 30% detected once. The sequenced sample was naive CD8+ T cells from blood, with Jurkat cell RNA spiked in. Indicated subset: FACS-sorted CD8+CD4-CCR7+CD45RA+ naive T cells. Receptors were obtained from a human donor in good health. Some libraries in this study had Jurkat cell RNA spiked in.

This clonotype showed up many times. This sequence joins TRBV7-9 and TRBJ1-1; TRBD1 agrees at 7 bases. Per the germline V gene, CDR1 is SEHNR and CDR2 is FQNEAQ (reference sequence). V gave up 4 bases and J gave up 11 bases; unmatched junction bases: 7. The CDR3 has 12 residues. The CDR3: CASSSPRGDAFF. In nucleotides, the CDR3 is TGTGCCAGCAGCTCCCCCAGGGGGGACGCTTTCTTT.

This clonotype was seen a single time. An end of the junction differs from the germline gene, which may be a read error. The chain uses TRBV7-2 and TRBJ2-7; 13 bases agree with TRBD2. Germline lookup yields CDR1 SGHTA and CDR2 FQGNSA. The CDR3 sequence is 15 residues long. In DNA form, the CDR3 reads TGTGCCCGCAGCTTAGGGACTAGCGGGGCTCACGAGCAGTACTTC. The encoded protein is CARSLGTSGAHEQYF.

This clonotype appeared a few times. The chain couples TRBV20-1 to TRBJ2-7; D possibly corresponds to TRBD2 (5 bases). Germline values: CDR1 DFQATT, CDR2 SNEGSKA (reference sequence). Deletions cut 1 base from V and 7 bases from J, with 14 bases between. The CDR3 loop spans 13 amino acids. CDR3 sequence (DNA): TGCAGTGCTAGAGGGCCGGGGTCGAAAGAGCAGTACTTC. Translation: CSARGPGSKEQYF.

The chain employs TRBV20-1 and TRBJ2-1; TRBD2 aligns across 9 bases. Germline lookup yields CDR1 DFQATT and CDR2 SNEGSKA (reference sequence). CDR3 length equals 14 residues. V shed 5 bases and J 2 bases; nucleotides not matched to a gene: 4. The CDR3 DNA reads as TGCAGTGCTTTAGCGGGGGACGCCTACAATGAGCAGTTCTTC. Its protein product is CSALAGDAYNEQFF.

This clonotype was seen a few times. The chain employs TRBV27 and TRBJ2-1; TRBD2 matches at 8 bases. The CDR3 spans 14 residues. J was trimmed by 2 bases and V by 6 bases; bases with no gene match: 3. Germline loops: CDR1 MNHEY, CDR2 SMNVEV (reference sequence). The CDR3 is CASSYSGTYNEQFF. The CDR3 nucleotides read TGTGCCAGCAGCTATAGCGGGACCTACAATGAGCAGTTCTTC.

The chain employs TRBV7-9 and TRBJ2-3, with 8 bases matching TRBD2. The V segment lost 4 bases and the J segment 2 bases; nucleotides outside the gene matches: 8. Looked up from germline, CDR1 is SEHNR and CDR2 is FQNEAQ (reference sequence). The CDR3 is 16 residues long. The CDR3 DNA follows: TGTGCCAGCAGCTGGACGTTAGCGGGAACCACAGATACGCAGTATTTT. Amino acids: CASSWTLAGTTDTQYF.

This clonotype was counted at least ten times. V gene TRBV7-9 combines with J gene TRBJ1-1; D unclear. Germline CDR1 SEHNR, CDR2 FQNEAQ (reference sequence). This CDR3 is built from 13 residues. V was pared by 8 bases and J by 6 bases, with 16 bases between. CDR3 DNA sequence: TGTGCCAGCTTGGAGGGAAATGTAGCTGAAGCTTTCTTT. Encoded protein: CASLEGNVAEAFF.

Comment on this clonotype: The CDR3 end shows no conserved phenylalanine or tryptophan, and so a read error is likely. The DNA is left out, because the CDR3 cannot be placed on it with certainty; the CDR3 is given as TCRdb lists it. V and J are TRBV19 and TRBJ2-3. Germline CDR1 LNHDA, CDR2 SQIVND (reference sequence). The CDR3 is 12 amino acids long, termini counted. The CDR3 region is CASRASTDTRYL.

This clonotype has ten or more counts. The gene calls are TRBV30 and TRBJ1-1; D is uncertain. The CDR3 is made up of 11 amino acids. From germline, CDR1 is GTSNPN and CDR2 SVGIG (reference sequence). With 4 bases removed from V and 0 bases from J, the gap between germline ends came to 3 bases. The CDR3 region is CAWTLNTEAFF. CDR3 sequence (DNA): TGTGCCTGGACCCTGAACACTGAAGCTTTCTTT.

Remarks on this clonotype: One junction end does not reproduce the germline sequence, and a read error may be involved. Here the CDR3 reads CASSHSGTGSSYNELFF. In DNA, the CDR3 is TGCGCCAGCAGTCACTCCGGGACAGGGAGCTCCTACAATGAGCTGTTCTTC. This chain joins TRBV23-1 and TRBJ2-1; TRBD1 aligns across 9 bases. TRBV23-1 is an open reading frame whose function is uncertain. The CDR3 runs to 17 residues.

This clonotype was counted between two and nine times. This chain joins TRBV11-2 and TRBJ2-2; either TRBD1 or TRBD2 may fit D (5 bases each). The germline V gene encodes CDR1 SGHAT and CDR2 FQNNGV. CDR3 length equals 15 residues. V lost 0 bases and J 6 bases, leaving 11 bases between the germline ends. CDR3: CASSLDLGVAGELFF. CDR3 bases: TGTGCCAGCAGCTTAGATCTGGGGGTTGCCGGGGAGCTGTTTTTT.

The chain recombines TRBV12-3 or TRBV12-4 with TRBJ1-5, with TRBD1 matching 7 bases. This CDR3 spans 16 amino acids. V dropped 2 bases and J dropped 3; count of bases not matched to a gene: 7. The CDR3 nucleotides read TGTGCCAGCAGTTTATGGGGCAGGGGGTTCAATCAGCCCCAGCATTTT. The encoded protein is CASSLWGRGFNQPQHF.

As concerns this clonotype: The junction departs from the called germline gene at one end, perhaps through a read error. The J gene is TRBJ2-3, the V gene TRBV5-6; the match to TRBD2 covers 9 bases. The CDR3 totals 17 residues. Germline lookup yields CDR1 SGHDT and CDR2 YYEEEE. DNA for the CDR3: TGTGCCAGCAGCGGAGAACTAGCGGGTGTTATCACAGGTACGCAGTATTTT. This codes for CASSGELAGVITGTQYF.

This clonotype was detected a few times. J is TRBJ1-2 and V is TRBV11-2, with 9 bases that match TRBD1. The CDR3 sequence is 15 residues long. Germline CDR1 SGHAT, CDR2 FQNNGV. The J segment lost 8 bases and the V segment lost 2 bases, leaving 9 bases of the junction unmatched. The CDR3 reads CASSLTGQGGYGYTF. DNA of the CDR3: TGTGCCAGCAGCTTAACGGGACAGGGAGGATACGGCTACACCTTC.

With respect to this clonotype: A read error is possible here, since a much larger clone lies one base away. The rearrangement uses TRBV28 and TRBJ1-4; weak D call: TRBD1 (5 bases). Per germline, CDR1 MDHEN and CDR2 SYDVKM. The CDR3 runs 17 residues. In nucleotides, the CDR3 is TGTGCCGGCAGTAAGATTGGACAAGGTGGCGTAAATGAAAAACTGTTTTTT. Its protein is CAGSKIGQGGVNEKLFF. Supplemented by reference TRBV28 and TRBJ1-4, the full variable domain reads DVKVTQSSRYLVKRTGEKVFLECVQDMDHENMFWYRQDPGLGLRLIYFSYDVKMKEKGDIPEGYSVSREKKERFSLILESASTNQTSMYLCAGSKIGQGGVNEKLFFGSGTQLSVL.

This chain connects TRBV7-6 to TRBJ1-1; TRBD1 is a possible D gene (5 bases). V gave up 0 bases and J gave up 7 bases, with 15 bases separating them. The CDR3 has 15 amino acids. The germline CDR1 and CDR2 sequences are SGHVS and FNYEAQ. CDR3 nucleotide sequence: TGTGCCAGCAGCTTAGCGGTCGGGGCTAGCATTGAAGCTTTCTTT. Its protein is CASSLAVGASIEAFF.

V and J are TRBV3-1 and TRBJ1-2, with a tentative D call TRBD1 (6 bases). With 4 bases removed from V and 8 bases from J, the gap between germline ends came to 23 bases. Germline CDR1 is LGHDT and CDR2 is YNNKEL (reference sequence). This CDR3 is built from 16 residues. The CDR3 DNA is TGTGCCAGCAGCCCATCTCTGGAAAACAGGGTTCTGGGCTACACCTTC. It specifies CASSPSLENRVLGYTF. The entire variable domain, with the rest obtained from reference TRBV3-1 and TRBJ1-2, is as follows: DTAVSQTPKYLVTQMGNDKSIKCEQNLGHDTMYWYKQDSKKFLKIMFSYNNKELIINETVPNRFSPKSPDKAHLNLHINSLELGDSAVYFCASSPSLENRVLGYTFGSGTRLTVV.

V is TRBV6-6 and J is TRBJ2-1, with 8 bases that match TRBD1. CDR1 and CDR2 from the germline V gene are MNHNY and SVGAGI (reference sequence). V gave up 1 base and J gave up 2 bases; unmatched junction bases: 7. CDR3 length: 17 residues. The CDR3 region is CASSYWPKDRAYNEQFF. The CDR3 DNA is TGTGCCAGCAGTTACTGGCCAAAGGACAGGGCCTACAATGAGCAGTTCTTC.

In its sample, this clonotype was seen many times. The chain carries TRBV20-1 and TRBJ2-7; tentative D call: TRBD1 (5 bases). Trimming removed 1 base at V and 1 base at J, with 8 bases between. This CDR3 is 13 amino acids long. Germline V gene data show CDR1 as DFQATT and CDR2 as SNEGSKA (reference sequence). The CDR3 reads CSARAGFSYEQYF. The CDR3 DNA reads as TGCAGTGCTAGAGCAGGGTTTTCCTACGAGCAGTACTTC.

The J gene is TRBJ2-5, the V gene TRBV5-5, with D possibly matching TRBD2 (6 bases). The germline V and J ends were trimmed by 5 bases and 5 bases, with 13 bases remaining between them. The CDR3 spans 13 residues. Germline V gives CDR1 SGHKS, CDR2 YYEKEE (reference sequence). CDR3 DNA sequence: TGTGCCAGCAGTCTGACGGGGGATGAGACCCAGTACTTC. This gives the protein CASSLTGDETQYF.